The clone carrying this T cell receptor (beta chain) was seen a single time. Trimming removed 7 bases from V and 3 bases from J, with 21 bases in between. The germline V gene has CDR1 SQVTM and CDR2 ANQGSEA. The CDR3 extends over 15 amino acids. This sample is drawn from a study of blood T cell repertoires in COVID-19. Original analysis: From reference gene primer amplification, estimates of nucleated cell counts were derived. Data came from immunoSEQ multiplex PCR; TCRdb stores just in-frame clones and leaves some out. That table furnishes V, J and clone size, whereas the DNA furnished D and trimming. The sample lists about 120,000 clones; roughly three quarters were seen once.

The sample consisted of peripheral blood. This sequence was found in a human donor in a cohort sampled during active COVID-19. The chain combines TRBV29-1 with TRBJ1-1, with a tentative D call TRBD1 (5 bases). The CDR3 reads CSGPGRRGVDTEAFF. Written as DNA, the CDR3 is TGCAGCGGCCCCGGGCGGCGGGGGGTTGACACTGAAGCTTTCTTT.